The present T cell receptor beta chain was sequenced within a study of OX40 agonist ivuxolimab in advanced cancers. About the research overall: Patients were treated with intravenous ivuxolimab, dosed at 0.01 to 10 mg/kg and infused every 2 weeks. Those treated in dose escalation had hepatocellular carcinoma, melanoma, renal cell cancer or head and neck cancer. Earlier treatment with anti-PD-1, anti-PD-L1 or anti-CTLA-4 was permitted, and about 40% had received some.

The count of this clone is one. No antigen is known for it. Study observations and caveats: Patients with a partial response at 0.1-3.0 mg/kg had among the lowest clonal expansion.

The CDR3 consists of 17 residues. CDR1 is MNHNS and CDR2 is SASEGT in the germline V gene. V trimming: 3 bases; J trimming: 0 bases; junction bases outside the gene matches: 9. TCRdb's table, derived via immunoSEQ multiplex PCR, lists solely in-frame clones and lacks some. Seen here are about 50,000 clones, around nine tenths observed once, and the top ten hold around 3.5%. This specimen was CD4+ or CD8+ T cells sorted from blood, taken in a trial of the OX40 agonist ivuxolimab. J is TRBJ2-3 and V is TRBV6-1; 7 bases fit TRBD1. The source of this sequence is an adult with an advanced solid tumor such as melanoma, head and neck, liver or kidney cancer. For the CDR3, the DNA is TGTGCCAGCAGTGACGCACAGGGGCCAACTAGCACAGATACGCAGTATTTT. It codes for CASSDAQGPTSTDTQYF.